This TCR beta chain was identified during a study of cytomegalovirus exposure and HLA in healthy donors. Study outcomes and limitations: For TCR beta chains, V- and J-gene trimming was later linked to a missense DCLRE1C variant. Both high specificity and high sensitivity reportedly marked the classifier's diagnosis of cytomegalovirus status.

Concerning this clone itself: Its target is unknown.

Researchers ran the PCR with 60 Vbeta and 13 Jbeta primers. Measured with immunoSEQ multiplex PCR; TCRdb has only the in-frame clones, and not every one. Its table lists approximately 110,000 clones. Germline V gene sequence: CDR1 MNHNS, CDR2 SASEGT. V lost 5 bases to trimming and J lost 3 bases, with 15 bases between them. This CDR3 comprises 15 residues. The specimen was PBMCs. The chain is built from TRBV6-1 and TRBJ2-3; tentatively, D is TRBD1 (5 bases). This receptor was identified in a man aged 25-45 years in good health and CMV-seronegative. CDR3 in amino acids: CASSKIQELTDTQYF. CDR3 in DNA: TGTGCCAGCAGTAAAATACAGGAGTTGACAGATACGCAGTATTTT.